Shown below are 25 T cell receptor beta chains from a single sample sequenced in a study of T cells in Graves' hyperthyroidism and ophthalmopathy. Amplification targeted TCR beta CDR3 regions from RNA transcripts. A first-round RT-PCR of the TCR CDR3 used the HTBI primer set. TCRdb re-derived calls from the multiplex PCR reads in MiXCR, one entry per CDR3 protein. Of around 600,000 distinct CDR3 sequences listed, about 15% are singletons. The sequenced material came from blood. These receptors originate from a woman aged 45-59 years with Graves' ophthalmopathy.

This clonotype has a count of ten or more. V and J are TRBV20-1 and TRBJ2-1, with TRBD2 identical over 11 bases. The CDR3 loop spans 14 amino acids. Germline CDR1 DFQATT, CDR2 SNEGSKA (reference sequence). After removal of 6 bases from V and 4 bases from J, the junction contained 5 bases not matched to a gene. The DNA of the CDR3 is TGCAGTGCCGATAGCGGGAGGGCTTACAATGAGCAGTTCTTC. This gives the protein CSADSGRAYNEQFF.

This clonotype has a handful of counts. V and J are TRBV13 and TRBJ2-3; 12 bases match TRBD2. The CDR3 runs 17 residues. Germline-derived CDR1 and CDR2 are PRHDT and FYEKMQ (reference sequence). V shed 4 bases, J shed 0 bases, and the junction held 5 bases outside the gene matches. The CDR3 sequence is CASSSGLAGKSTDTQYF. The CDR3 coding sequence is TGTGCCAGCAGCTCCGGACTAGCGGGAAAAAGCACAGATACGCAGTATTTT. The full variable domain, completed using reference TRBV13 and TRBJ2-3, is AAGVIQSPRHLIKEKRETATLKCYPIPRHDTVYWYQQGPGQDPQFLISFYEKMQSDKGSIPDRFSAQQFSDYHSELNMSSLELGDSALYFCASSSGLAGKSTDTQYFGPGTRLTVL.

This clonotype has only a few counts. This chain joins TRBV7-6 and TRBJ2-7; D might be TRBD1 or TRBD2, each matching 6 bases. V was pared by 1 base and J by 6 bases, with 16 bases between. The germline V gene has CDR1 SGHVS and CDR2 FNYEAQ. The CDR3 is 15 residues long. CDR3 amino acids: CASSLGTAVEGEQYF. For the CDR3, the DNA is TGTGCCAGCAGCTTAGGGACAGCGGTGGAGGGCGAGCAGTACTTC.

This clonotype was recorded at least ten times. This chain joins TRBV6-2 or TRBV6-3 and TRBJ2-7; D is possibly TRBD1 (5 bases). Per germline, CDR1 MNHEY and CDR2 SVGEGT. V was pared by 6 bases and J by 4 bases, with 13 bases between. The CDR3 totals 13 residues. As DNA, the CDR3 is TGTGCCAGCAGGCACGCCAGGACATACGAGCAGTACTTC. It translates to CASRHARTYEQYF.

The chain links TRBV20-1 to TRBJ1-5; TRBD1 aligns across 8 bases. Losses at the gene ends were 1 base for V and 7 bases for J; bases not matched to a gene: 9. Per germline, CDR1 DFQATT and CDR2 SNEGSKA (reference sequence). The CDR3 loop spans 15 amino acids. CDR3 residues: CSARAPTGEVQPQHF. As DNA, the CDR3 is TGCAGTGCTAGAGCCCCGACAGGGGAGGTACAGCCCCAGCATTTT.

This clonotype was counted a few times. Germline is not matched at one junction end, which may reflect a read error. The V and J genes are TRBV5-1 and TRBJ2-7, with TRBD1 matching 10 bases. The CDR3 is 14 residues long. Germline loops: CDR1 SGHRS, CDR2 YFSETQ. The CDR3 DNA reads TGCGCCAGCAGCCGACCGGGACAGGGGACCGAGCAGTGCTTC. As protein: CASSRPGQGTEQCF.

The V and J genes are TRBV25-1 and TRBJ2-1; 7 bases line up with TRBD2. Trimming took 6 bases from V and 2 from J; bases not matched to a gene: 7. The CDR3 sequence is 15 residues long. CDR1 and CDR2 (germline): MGHDK, SYGVNS. CDR3 sequence: CASSLGGVTYNEQFF. For the CDR3, the DNA is TGTGCCAGCAGCCTTGGGGGGGTAACCTACAATGAGCAGTTCTTC.

This clonotype was recorded many times. The V gene is TRBV9, the J gene TRBJ2-7; 7 positions agree with TRBD2. The V gene end was trimmed by 2 bases and the J gene end by 6 bases; junction bases not matched to a gene: 8. The CDR3 sequence is 14 residues long. Germline-derived CDR1 and CDR2 are SGDLS and YYNGEE. Here the CDR3 reads CASSVGLPHSEQYF. For the CDR3, the DNA is TGTGCCAGCAGCGTGGGACTACCCCACTCCGAGCAGTACTTC.

This clonotype was recorded many times. V usage is TRBV27 and J usage is TRBJ2-1, with TRBD2 as a possible D gene (5 bases). The V and J ends lost 3 bases and 3 bases respectively, with 15 bases between them. This CDR3 is built from 16 residues. The germline V gene has CDR1 MNHEY and CDR2 SMNVEV (reference sequence). This CDR3 is CASSFSVGAVYNEQFF. In DNA form, the CDR3 reads TGTGCCAGCAGTTTTTCTGTGGGAGCGGTCTACAATGAGCAGTTCTTC.

This clonotype was observed a few times. The chain employs TRBV6-5 and TRBJ2-2; D perhaps matches TRBD2 (5 bases). Trimming removed 3 bases at V and 6 bases at J, with 14 bases between. In germline, CDR1 is MNHEY, CDR2 SVGAGI. This CDR3 contains 15 residues. Written as DNA, the CDR3 is TGTGCCAGCAGTTATCGGACTCCATCGGCCGGGGAGCTGTTTTTT. This sequence encodes CASSYRTPSAGELFF.

This sequence joins TRBV7-8 and TRBJ1-2; 7 nucleotides align to TRBD1. Losses at the gene ends were 5 bases for V and 5 bases for J; bases not matched to a gene: 8. This CDR3 has 14 residues. CDR1 SGHVS and CDR2 FQNEAQ come from the germline V gene. CDR3 DNA sequence: TGTGCCAGCAGCAACAGGGGACGGGTTTATGGCTACACCTTC. Translating it yields CASSNRGRVYGYTF.

In this sample, this clonotype turned up many times. In DNA, the CDR3 is TGTGCCTGGAGGCCACAGGGGGCCTACGAGCAGTACTTC. Its protein product is CAWRPQGAYEQYF. The chain couples TRBV30 to TRBJ2-7; TRBD1 matches at 8 bases. J was trimmed by 2 bases and V by 3 bases; bases with no gene match: 3. Germline V gene sequence: CDR1 GTSNPN, CDR2 SVGIG (reference sequence). The CDR3 is 13 residues long.

The chain recombines TRBV20-1 with TRBJ1-1, with D possibly being TRBD1 (6 bases). The CDR3 has 12 amino acids. Germline V gene data show CDR1 as DFQATT and CDR2 as SNEGSKA (reference sequence). V dropped 4 bases and J dropped 10 bases, with 16 bases sitting between them. DNA for the CDR3: TGCAGTGCTACCCCAGGGGTTTCAGTAGCTTTCTTT. Its translation: CSATPGVSVAFF.

V and J are TRBV5-4 and TRBJ1-1, with no clear D. This CDR3 has 14 amino acids. CDR1 and CDR2 from the germline V gene are SGHNT and YYREEE (reference sequence). V was shortened by 0 bases and J by 3 bases, with 9 bases between the two germline ends. CDR3 amino acids: CASSLDRRDTEAFF. For the CDR3, the DNA is TGTGCCAGCAGCTTGGACAGACGCGACACTGAAGCTTTCTTT.

This clonotype has a count of ten or more. This chain joins TRBV28 and TRBJ2-7, with 9 bases identical to TRBD2. Germline V CDR1 and CDR2: MDHEN, SYDVKM. The CDR3 extends over 14 amino acids. V was clipped by 2 bases and J by 6 bases; unmatched bases: 5. The CDR3 region is CASSLLSGSLEQYF. The CDR3 bases are TGTGCCAGCAGTTTACTTAGCGGGAGCCTCGAGCAGTACTTC.

Many counts were recorded for this clonotype. The chain carries TRBV30 and TRBJ1-2; D is possibly TRBD1 (6 bases). V was shortened by 0 bases and J by 7 bases, with 12 bases between the two germline ends. CDR1 is GTSNPN and CDR2 is SVGIG in the germline V gene (reference sequence). The CDR3 is made up of 13 amino acids. The CDR3 DNA sequence: TGTGCCTGGAGTGTAGGGGGGGCAAGTGGCTACACCTTC. Its translation: CAWSVGGASGYTF.

This clonotype was seen many times. This chain joins TRBV28 and TRBJ1-1, with D hard to call. V lost 8 bases and J 5 bases, leaving 12 bases between the germline ends. The CDR3 covers 12 residues. Germline V gene sequence: CDR1 MDHEN, CDR2 SYDVKM. CDR3: CASAAPLTEAFF. The CDR3 DNA follows: TGTGCCAGCGCAGCACCTTTGACTGAAGCTTTCTTT.

This clonotype was observed a few times. The gene calls are TRBV9 and TRBJ2-5; TRBD2 agrees at 7 bases. This CDR3 contains 15 residues. V gave up 4 bases and J gave up 5 bases; unmatched junction bases: 11. The V gene's germline CDR1 is SGDLS and CDR2 YYNGEE. The CDR3 sequence: CASSTSGRDYETQYF. Here the CDR3 DNA reads TGTGCCAGCAGCACCAGTGGCAGGGACTACGAGACCCAGTACTTC.

The chain has TRBV11-2 and TRBJ1-6; 7 bases line up with TRBD1. The germline V gene encodes CDR1 SGHAT and CDR2 FQNNGV. With V trimmed by 5 bases and J by 7 bases, 8 bases remained unmatched. The CDR3 is 15 amino acids. The CDR3 nucleotides are TGTGCCAGCAGCACGAGACAGGGTGTGAATTCACCCCTCCACTTT. Its protein is CASSTRQGVNSPLHF.

The chain carries TRBV28 and TRBJ2-1; 8 bases map to TRBD1. The length of the CDR3 is 15 residues. V gave up 6 bases and J gave up 9 bases; unmatched junction bases: 13. Germline V gene data show CDR1 as MDHEN and CDR2 as SYDVKM. The CDR3: CASSPTGARFSEQFF. In nucleotides, the CDR3 is TGTGCCAGCAGCCCGACAGGGGCGCGTTTTAGTGAGCAGTTCTTC.

V is TRBV6-2 or TRBV6-3 and J is TRBJ2-1; 8 bases align to TRBD1. V lost 4 bases and J lost 7; bases outside the gene matches: 6. From germline, CDR1 is MNHEY and CDR2 SVGEGT. The CDR3 is made up of 14 amino acids. This chain's CDR3 is CASSFQGARNEQFF. Here the CDR3 DNA reads TGTGCCAGCAGTTTTCAGGGGGCTCGGAATGAGCAGTTCTTC.

This clonotype has only a few counts. This chain links TRBV12-3 or TRBV12-4 with TRBJ2-5; 8 positions match TRBD2. The CDR3 spans 14 residues. After removal of 7 bases from V and 3 bases from J, the junction contained 7 bases not matched to a gene. Here the CDR3 reads CASTPQLAEETQYF. In DNA form, the CDR3 reads TGTGCCAGCACCCCCCAACTAGCGGAAGAGACCCAGTACTTC.

The V gene is TRBV20-1, the J gene TRBJ1-1; 7 nucleotides line up with TRBD1. CDR3 length equals 13 residues. CDR1 and CDR2 from the germline V gene are DFQATT and SNEGSKA (reference sequence). With V trimmed by 5 bases and J by 4 bases, 7 bases remained unmatched. The chain's CDR3 is CSAAQGTITEAFF. The CDR3 nucleotides read TGCAGTGCTGCACAGGGGACTATCACTGAAGCTTTCTTT.

This clonotype was counted a few times. The genes are TRBV27 and TRBJ2-3; D is unclear. The CDR3 is 14 amino acids. The germline V gene encodes CDR1 MNHEY and CDR2 SMNVEV (reference sequence). The ends were cut back, 5 bases at V and 6 bases at J, with 15 bases in the middle. The CDR3 nucleotides are TGTGCCAGCAGTCTTGGATCCACTATCGATACGCAGTATTTT. Amino acids: CASSLGSTIDTQYF.

Concerning this clonotype: A much larger clone lies one base from this, so it may be a read error. The genes are TRBV6-1 and TRBJ2-5; tentative D call: TRBD1 (6 bases). The CDR3 is 15 amino acids. Germline-derived CDR1 and CDR2 are MNHNS and SASEGT. V was shortened by 11 bases and J by 1 base, with 20 bases between the two germline ends. Here the CDR3 reads CAGTKGQNLQETQYF. The CDR3 nucleotides read TGTGCCGGCACCAAAGGACAGAACCTCCAAGAGACCCAGTACTTC.